The present entry profiles one TCR beta chain with its context. Its antigen remains unidentified. The sorted Tregs were CD4+CD25+CD127-/low cells. The V and J ends lost 0 bases and 3 bases respectively, with 3 bases between them. The germline V gene has CDR1 SEHNR and CDR2 FQNEAQ (reference sequence). This CDR3 comprises 13 residues. Study outcomes and limitations: Tumor Tregs overlapped most with tumor, then blood, naive CD4+ cells.

TCRdb reanalysed the 5' RACE reads using MiXCR and keeps one entry per CDR3 protein. This sample has approximately 50,000 distinct CDR3 sequences, with around 20% found just once. Sequencing used tumor-infiltrating Tregs sorted from the breast tumor. The chain recombines TRBV7-9 with TRBJ1-5; no firm D call. This sequence was found in a female donor with breast cancer. The chain's CDR3 is CASSLADNQPQHF. Here the CDR3 DNA reads TGTGCCAGCAGCTTAGCCGACAATCAGCCCCAGCATTTT.